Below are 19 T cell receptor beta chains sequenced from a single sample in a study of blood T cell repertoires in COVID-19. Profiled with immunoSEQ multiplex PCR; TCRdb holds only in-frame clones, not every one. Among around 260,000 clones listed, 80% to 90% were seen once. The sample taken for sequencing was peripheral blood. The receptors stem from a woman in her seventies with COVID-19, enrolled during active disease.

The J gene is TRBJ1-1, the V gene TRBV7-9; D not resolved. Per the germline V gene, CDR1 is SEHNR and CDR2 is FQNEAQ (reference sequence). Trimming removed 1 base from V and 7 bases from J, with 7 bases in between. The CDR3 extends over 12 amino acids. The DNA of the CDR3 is TGTGCCAGCAGCTTAGGAGGGTATGAAGCTTTCTTT. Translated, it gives CASSLGGYEAFF.

CDR3 loop: CASTHSGGRNSPLHF. The CDR3, as DNA: TGTGCCAGTACCCATAGTGGGGGCAGAAATTCACCCCTCCACTTT. This rearrangement joins TRBV19 to TRBJ1-6, with D maybe TRBD1 (6 bases). The CDR3 has 15 amino acids. The V end lost 7 bases, the J end lost 7 bases, and 17 bases lay between the germline ends. CDR1 and CDR2 (germline): LNHDA, SQIVND (reference sequence).

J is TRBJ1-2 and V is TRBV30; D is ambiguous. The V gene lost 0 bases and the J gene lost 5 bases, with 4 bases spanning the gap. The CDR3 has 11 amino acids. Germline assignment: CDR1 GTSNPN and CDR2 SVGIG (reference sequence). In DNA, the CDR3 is TGTGCCTGGAGTGTACTTTATGGCTACACCTTC. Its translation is CAWSVLYGYTF.

The CDR3 sequence: CASSIQYEQYF. For the CDR3, the DNA is TGTGCCAGCAGTATCCAGTACGAGCAGTACTTC. V is TRBV12-3 or TRBV12-4 and J is TRBJ2-7; D remains unclear. Trimming shortened V by 5 bases and J by 4 bases, and 6 bases separated the two germline ends. This CDR3 has 11 amino acids.

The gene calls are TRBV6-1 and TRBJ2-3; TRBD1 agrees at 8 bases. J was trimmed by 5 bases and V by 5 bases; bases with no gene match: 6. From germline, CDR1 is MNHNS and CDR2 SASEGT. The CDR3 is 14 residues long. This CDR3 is CASSTPGGGDTQYF. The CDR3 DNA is TGTGCCAGCAGTACCCCAGGGGGCGGAGATACGCAGTATTTT.

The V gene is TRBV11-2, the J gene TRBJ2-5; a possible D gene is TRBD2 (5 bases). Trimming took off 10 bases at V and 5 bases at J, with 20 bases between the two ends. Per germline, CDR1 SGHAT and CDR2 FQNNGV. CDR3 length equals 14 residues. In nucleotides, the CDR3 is TGTGCCACCGTACTGCCAGAGGGCCGGGAGACCCAGTACTTC. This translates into CATVLPEGRETQYF.

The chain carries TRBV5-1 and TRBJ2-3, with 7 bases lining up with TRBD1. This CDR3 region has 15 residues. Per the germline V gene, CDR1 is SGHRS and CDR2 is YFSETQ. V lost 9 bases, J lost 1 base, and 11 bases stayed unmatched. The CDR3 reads CATKDRPGGTDTQYF. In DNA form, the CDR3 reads TGCGCCACCAAGGACAGGCCTGGGGGCACAGATACGCAGTATTTT.

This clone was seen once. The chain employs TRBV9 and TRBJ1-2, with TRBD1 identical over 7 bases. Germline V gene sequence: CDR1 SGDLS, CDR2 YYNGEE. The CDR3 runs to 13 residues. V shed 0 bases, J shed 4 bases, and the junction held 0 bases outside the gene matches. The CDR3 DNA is TGTGCCAGCAGCGTAGCAGGGGGCTATGGCTACACCTTC. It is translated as CASSVAGGYGYTF.

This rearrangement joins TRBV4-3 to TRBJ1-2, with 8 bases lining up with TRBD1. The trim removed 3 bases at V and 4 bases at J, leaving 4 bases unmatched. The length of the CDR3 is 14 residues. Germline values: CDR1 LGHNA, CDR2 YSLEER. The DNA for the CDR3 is TGCGCCAGCAGCCAGGATGACAGGGGCTATGGCTACACCTTC. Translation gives CASSQDDRGYGYTF.

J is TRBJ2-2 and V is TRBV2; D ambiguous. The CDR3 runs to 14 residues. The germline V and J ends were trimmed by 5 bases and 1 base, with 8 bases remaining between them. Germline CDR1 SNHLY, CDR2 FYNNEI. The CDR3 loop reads CASSPYRNTGELFF. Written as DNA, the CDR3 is TGTGCCAGCAGTCCTTACAGGAACACCGGGGAGCTGTTTTTT.

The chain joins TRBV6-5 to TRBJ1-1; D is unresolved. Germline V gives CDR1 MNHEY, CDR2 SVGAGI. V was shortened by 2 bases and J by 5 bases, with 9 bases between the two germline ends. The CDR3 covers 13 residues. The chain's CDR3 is CASSYIRGTEAFF. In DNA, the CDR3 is TGTGCCAGCAGTTACATCAGAGGGACTGAAGCTTTCTTT.

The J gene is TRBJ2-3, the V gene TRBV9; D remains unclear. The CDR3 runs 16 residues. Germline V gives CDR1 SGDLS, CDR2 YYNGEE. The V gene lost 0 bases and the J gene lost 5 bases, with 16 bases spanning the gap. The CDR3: CASSVGMWRLGDTQYF. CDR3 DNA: TGTGCCAGCAGCGTAGGTATGTGGAGATTAGGAGATACGCAGTATTTT. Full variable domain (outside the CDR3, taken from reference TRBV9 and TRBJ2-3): DSGVTQTPKHLITATGQRVTLRCSPRSGDLSVYWYQQSLDQGLQFLIQYYNGEERAKGNILERFSAQQFPDLHSELNLSSLELGDSALYFCASSVGMWRLGDTQYFGPGTRLTVL.

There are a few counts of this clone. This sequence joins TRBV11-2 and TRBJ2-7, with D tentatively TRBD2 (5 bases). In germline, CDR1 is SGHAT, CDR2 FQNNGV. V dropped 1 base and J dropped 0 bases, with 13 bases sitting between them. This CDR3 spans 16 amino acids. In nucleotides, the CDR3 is TGTGCCAGCAGCTTAGGGAAGCGGAAAAGCTCCTACGAGCAGTACTTC. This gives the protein CASSLGKRKSSYEQYF.

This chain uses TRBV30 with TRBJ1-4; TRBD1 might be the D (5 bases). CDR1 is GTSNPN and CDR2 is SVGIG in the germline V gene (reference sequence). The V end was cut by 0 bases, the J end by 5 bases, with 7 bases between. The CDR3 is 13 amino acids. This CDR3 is CAWSVQENEKLFF. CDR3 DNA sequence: TGTGCCTGGAGTGTACAGGAAAATGAAAAACTGTTTTTT.

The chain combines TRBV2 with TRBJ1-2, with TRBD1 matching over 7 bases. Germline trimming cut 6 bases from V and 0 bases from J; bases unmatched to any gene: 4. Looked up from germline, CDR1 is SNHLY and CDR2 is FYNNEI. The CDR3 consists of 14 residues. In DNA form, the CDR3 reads TGTGCCAGCAGCCGGGACAGTACTAACTATGGCTACACCTTC. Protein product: CASSRDSTNYGYTF.

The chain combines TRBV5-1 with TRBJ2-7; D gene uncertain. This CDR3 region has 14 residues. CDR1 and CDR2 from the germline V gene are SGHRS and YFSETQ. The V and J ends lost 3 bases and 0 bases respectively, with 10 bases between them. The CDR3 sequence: CASSYAGFSYEQYF. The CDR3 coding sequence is TGCGCCAGCAGCTACGCCGGTTTCTCCTACGAGCAGTACTTC.

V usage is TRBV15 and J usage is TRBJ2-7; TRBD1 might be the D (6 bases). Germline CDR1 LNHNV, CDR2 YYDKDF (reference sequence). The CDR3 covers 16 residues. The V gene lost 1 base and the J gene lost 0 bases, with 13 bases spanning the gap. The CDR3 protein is CATSRGGLAPSYEQYF. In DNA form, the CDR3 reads TGTGCCACCAGCAGAGGGGGGCTGGCCCCCTCCTACGAGCAGTACTTC.

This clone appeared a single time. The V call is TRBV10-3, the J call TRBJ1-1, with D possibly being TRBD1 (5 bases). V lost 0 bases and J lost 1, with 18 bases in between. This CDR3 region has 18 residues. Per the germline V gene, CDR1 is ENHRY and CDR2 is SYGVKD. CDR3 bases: TGTGCCATCAGTGAGTCCGCCCTAGGACACGCTGGGAACACTGAAGCTTTCTTT. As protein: CAISESALGHAGNTEAFF.

CDR3 in amino acids: CASSSLQGVGSAFF. CDR3 in DNA: TGTGCCAGCAGCTCCTTACAGGGGGTCGGATCAGCTTTCTTT. This chain links TRBV5-5 with TRBJ1-1; 8 nucleotides agree with TRBD1. This CDR3 is built from 14 residues. Germline CDR1 is SGHKS and CDR2 is YYEKEE (reference sequence). The V gene end was trimmed by 3 bases and the J gene end by 10 bases; junction bases not matched to a gene: 11.